The subject of this entry is one T cell receptor beta chain. The germline V gene has CDR1 LNHDA and CDR2 SQIVND (reference sequence). The CDR3 totals 13 residues. V dropped 5 bases and J dropped 2 bases, with 6 bases sitting between them. This sample is drawn from a study of cytomegalovirus exposure and HLA in healthy donors. Study details: The approximately 690 first-cohort repertoires and the roughly 120 validation repertoires shared the same platform, a later analysis reported.

The assay was immunoSEQ multiplex PCR, and TCRdb's table has in-frame clones only and misses some. Found here are about 50,000 clones, around 94% of them singletons; the top ten hold 0.9% to 1.4%. The receptor was derived from a young man in good health and CMV-seronegative. Sequencing was performed on PBMCs. The chain combines TRBV19 with TRBJ2-2; D gene ambiguous. The CDR3 region is CASSSVNTGELFF. For the CDR3, the DNA is TGTGCCAGTAGTTCCGTAAACACCGGGGAGCTGTTTTTT.